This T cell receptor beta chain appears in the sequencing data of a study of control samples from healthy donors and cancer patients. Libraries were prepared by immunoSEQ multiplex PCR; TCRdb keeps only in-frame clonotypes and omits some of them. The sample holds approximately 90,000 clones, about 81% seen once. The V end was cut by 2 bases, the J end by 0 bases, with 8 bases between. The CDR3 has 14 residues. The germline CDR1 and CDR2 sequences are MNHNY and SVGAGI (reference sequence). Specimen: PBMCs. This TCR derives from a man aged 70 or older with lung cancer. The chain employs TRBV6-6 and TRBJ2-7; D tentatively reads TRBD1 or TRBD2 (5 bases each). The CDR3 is CASSYEGSSYEQYF. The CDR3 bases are TGTGCCAGCAGTTACGAGGGGAGCTCCTACGAGCAGTACTTC.